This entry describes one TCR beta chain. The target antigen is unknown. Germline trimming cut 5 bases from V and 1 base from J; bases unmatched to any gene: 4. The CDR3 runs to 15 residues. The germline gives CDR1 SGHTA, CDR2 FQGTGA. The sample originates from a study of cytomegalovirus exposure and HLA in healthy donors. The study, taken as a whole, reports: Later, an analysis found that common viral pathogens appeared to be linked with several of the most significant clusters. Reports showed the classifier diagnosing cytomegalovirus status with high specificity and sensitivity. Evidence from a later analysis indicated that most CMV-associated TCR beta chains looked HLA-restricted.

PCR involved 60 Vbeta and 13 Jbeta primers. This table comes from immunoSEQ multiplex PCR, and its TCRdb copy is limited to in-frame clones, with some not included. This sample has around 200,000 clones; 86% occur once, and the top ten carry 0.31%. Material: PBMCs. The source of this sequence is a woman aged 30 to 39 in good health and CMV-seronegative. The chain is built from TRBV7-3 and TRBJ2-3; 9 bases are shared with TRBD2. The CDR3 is CASSVTSGRTDTQYF. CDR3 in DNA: TGTGCCAGCAGCGTGACTAGCGGACGCACAGATACGCAGTATTTT.